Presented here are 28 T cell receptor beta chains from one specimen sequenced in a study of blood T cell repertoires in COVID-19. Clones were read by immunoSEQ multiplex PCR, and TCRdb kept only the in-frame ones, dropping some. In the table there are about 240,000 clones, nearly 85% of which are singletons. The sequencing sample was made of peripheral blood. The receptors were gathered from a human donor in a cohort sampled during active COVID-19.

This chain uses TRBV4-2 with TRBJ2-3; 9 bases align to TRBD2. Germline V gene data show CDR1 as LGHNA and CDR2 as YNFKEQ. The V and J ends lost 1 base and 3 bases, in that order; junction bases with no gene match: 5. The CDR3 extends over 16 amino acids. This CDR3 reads CASSQVGSGGTDTQYF. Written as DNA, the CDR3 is TGTGCCAGCAGCCAAGTTGGCAGCGGGGGGACAGATACGCAGTATTTT.

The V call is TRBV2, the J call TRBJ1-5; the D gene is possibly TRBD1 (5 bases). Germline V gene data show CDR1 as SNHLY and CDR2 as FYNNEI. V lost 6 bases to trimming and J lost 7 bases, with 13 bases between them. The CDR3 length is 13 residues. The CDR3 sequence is CASRKGAGQPQHF. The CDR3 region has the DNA TGTGCCAGCAGAAAAGGGGCCGGGCAGCCCCAGCATTTT.

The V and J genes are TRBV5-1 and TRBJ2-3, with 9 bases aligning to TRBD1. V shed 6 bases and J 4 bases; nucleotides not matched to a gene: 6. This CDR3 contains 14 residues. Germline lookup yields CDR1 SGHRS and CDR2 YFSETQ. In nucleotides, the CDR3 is TGCGCCAGCAAACGGGGGACAGGGTCAGATACGCAGTATTTT. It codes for CASKRGTGSDTQYF.

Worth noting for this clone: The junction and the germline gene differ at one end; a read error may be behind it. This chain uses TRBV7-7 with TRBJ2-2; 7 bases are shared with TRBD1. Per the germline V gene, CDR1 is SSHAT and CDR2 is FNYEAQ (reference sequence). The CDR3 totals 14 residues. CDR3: CASSYRGGTGELFF. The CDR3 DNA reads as TGTGCTAGCAGCTACAGGGGTGGCACCGGGGAGCTGTTTTTT.

DNA of the CDR3: TGCGCCAGCAGCTATTCAGCGGGACTAGCCCGGACAGATACGCAGTATTTT. It specifies CASSYSAGLARTDTQYF. The chain carries TRBV5-1 and TRBJ2-3; TRBD2 aligns across 9 bases. CDR1 and CDR2 from the germline V gene are SGHRS and YFSETQ. The CDR3 runs to 17 residues. The ends lost 3 bases at V and 3 bases at J; junction bases unmatched: 11.

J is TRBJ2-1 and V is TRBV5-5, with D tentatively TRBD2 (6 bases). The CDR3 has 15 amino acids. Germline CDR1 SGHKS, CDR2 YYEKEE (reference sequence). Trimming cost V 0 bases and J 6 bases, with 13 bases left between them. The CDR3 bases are TGTGCCAGCAGCTTGGGCTGGGACGGGGGCAATGAGCAGTTCTTC. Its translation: CASSLGWDGGNEQFF.

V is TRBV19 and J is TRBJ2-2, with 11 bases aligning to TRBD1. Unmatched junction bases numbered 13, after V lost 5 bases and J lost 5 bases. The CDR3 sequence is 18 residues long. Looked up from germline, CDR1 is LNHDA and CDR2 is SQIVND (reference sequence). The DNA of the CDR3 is TGTGCCAGTAGTGTGGGGACAGGGGGGATAAGAGGGACCGGGGAGCTGTTTTTT. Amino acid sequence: CASSVGTGGIRGTGELFF.

CDR3 nucleotide sequence: TGTGCCAGCAGTCTAACCCCCGGCAGGCGCTACGAGCAGTACTTC. Translating gives CASSLTPGRRYEQYF. V gene TRBV6-6 combines with J gene TRBJ2-7; no clear D. Germline V CDR1 and CDR2: MNHNY, SVGAGI (reference sequence). Trimming took 5 bases from V and 3 from J, leaving 17 bases between them. This CDR3 is built from 15 residues.

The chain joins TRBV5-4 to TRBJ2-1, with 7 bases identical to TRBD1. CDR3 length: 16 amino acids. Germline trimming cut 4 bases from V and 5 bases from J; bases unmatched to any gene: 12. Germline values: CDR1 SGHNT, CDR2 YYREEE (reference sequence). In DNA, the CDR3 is TGTGCCAGCAGCAGCGACAGGGAAGGGTTTCACAATGAGCAGTTCTTC. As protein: CASSSDREGFHNEQFF.

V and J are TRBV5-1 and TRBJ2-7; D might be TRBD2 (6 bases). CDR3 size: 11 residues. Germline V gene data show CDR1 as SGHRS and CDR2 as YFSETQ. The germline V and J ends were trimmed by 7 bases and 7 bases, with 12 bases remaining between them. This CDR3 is CASSLAGEQYF. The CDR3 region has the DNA TGCGCCAGCTCCCTTGCGGGGGAGCAGTACTTC.

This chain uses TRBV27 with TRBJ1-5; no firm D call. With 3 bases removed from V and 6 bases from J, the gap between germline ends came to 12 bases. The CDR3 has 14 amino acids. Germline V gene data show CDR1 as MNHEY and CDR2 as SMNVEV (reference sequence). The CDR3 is CASSFRGAGQPQHF. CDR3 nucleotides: TGTGCCAGCAGTTTCCGTGGTGCCGGTCAGCCCCAGCATTTT.

CDR3 in DNA: TGTGCCACCAGCAGAGACAGGGGAATCGACGAGCAGTACTTC. Translated: CATSRDRGIDEQYF. The rearrangement uses TRBV15 and TRBJ2-7, with D possibly matching TRBD1 (6 bases). V was pared by 0 bases and J by 5 bases, with 11 bases between. Per germline, CDR1 LNHNV and CDR2 YYDKDF (reference sequence). This CDR3 has 14 residues.

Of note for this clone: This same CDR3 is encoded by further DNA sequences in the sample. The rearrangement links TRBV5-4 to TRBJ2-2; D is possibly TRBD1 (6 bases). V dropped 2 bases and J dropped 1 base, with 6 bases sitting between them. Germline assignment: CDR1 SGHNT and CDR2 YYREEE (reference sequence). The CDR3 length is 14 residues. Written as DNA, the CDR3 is TGTGCCAGCAGCTTAGGGGGGAACACCGGGGAGCTGTTTTTT. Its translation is CASSLGGNTGELFF.

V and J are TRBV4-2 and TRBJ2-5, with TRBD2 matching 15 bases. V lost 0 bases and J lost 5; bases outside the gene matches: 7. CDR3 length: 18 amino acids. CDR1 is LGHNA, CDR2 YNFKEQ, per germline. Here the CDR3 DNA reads TGTGCCAGCAGCCAAGACTTCGGACTAGCGGGAGGGCCGGAGACCCAGTACTTC. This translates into CASSQDFGLAGGPETQYF.

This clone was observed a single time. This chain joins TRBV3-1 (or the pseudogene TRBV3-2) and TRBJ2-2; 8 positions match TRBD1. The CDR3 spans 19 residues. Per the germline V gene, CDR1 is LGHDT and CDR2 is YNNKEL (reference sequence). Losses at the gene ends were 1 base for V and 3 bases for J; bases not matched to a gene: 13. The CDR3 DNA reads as TGTGCCAGCAGCCAAGTCCGGGCATCGACAGGGGTAGACACCGGGGAGCTGTTTTTT. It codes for CASSQVRASTGVDTGELFF.

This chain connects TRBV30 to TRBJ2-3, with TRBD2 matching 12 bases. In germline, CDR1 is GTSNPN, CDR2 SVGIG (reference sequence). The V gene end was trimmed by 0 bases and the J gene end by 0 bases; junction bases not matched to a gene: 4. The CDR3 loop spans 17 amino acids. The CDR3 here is CAWSVTSGGRSTDTQYF. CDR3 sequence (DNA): TGTGCCTGGAGTGTAACTAGCGGGGGGCGTAGCACAGATACGCAGTATTTT.

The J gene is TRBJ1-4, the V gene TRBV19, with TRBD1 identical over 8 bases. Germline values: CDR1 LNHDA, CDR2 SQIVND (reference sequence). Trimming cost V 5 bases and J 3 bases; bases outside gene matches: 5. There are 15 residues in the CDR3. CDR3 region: CASSPRTGPNEKLFF. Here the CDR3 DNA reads TGTGCCAGTAGTCCCCGGACAGGGCCTAATGAAAAACTGTTTTTT.

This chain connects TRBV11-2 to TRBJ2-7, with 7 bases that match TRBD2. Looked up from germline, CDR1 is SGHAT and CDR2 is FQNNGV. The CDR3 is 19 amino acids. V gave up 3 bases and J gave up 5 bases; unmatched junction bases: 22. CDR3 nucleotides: TGTGCCAGCAGCTTCCCCACCAGACTAGCCTTTGGCAAGGAACACGAGCAGTACTTC. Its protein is CASSFPTRLAFGKEHEQYF.

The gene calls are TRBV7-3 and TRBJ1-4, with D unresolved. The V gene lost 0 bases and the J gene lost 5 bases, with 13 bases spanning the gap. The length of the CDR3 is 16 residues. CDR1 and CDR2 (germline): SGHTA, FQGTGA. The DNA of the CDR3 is TGTGCCAGCAGCTTAACGGGCCCAGGAAACAATGAAAAACTGTTTTTT. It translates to CASSLTGPGNNEKLFF.

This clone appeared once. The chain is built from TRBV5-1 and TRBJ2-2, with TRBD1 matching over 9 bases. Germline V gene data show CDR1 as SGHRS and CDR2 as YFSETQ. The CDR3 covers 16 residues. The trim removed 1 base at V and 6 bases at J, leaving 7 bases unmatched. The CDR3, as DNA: TGCGCCAGCAGCTTGATTGGGACAGGGAATCCCGGGGAGCTGTTTTTT. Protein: CASSLIGTGNPGELFF. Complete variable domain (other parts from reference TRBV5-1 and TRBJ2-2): KAGVTQTPRYLIKTRGQQVTLSCSPISGHRSVSWYQQTPGQGLQFLFEYFSETQRNKGNFPGRFSGRQFSNSRSEMNVSTLELGDSALYLCASSLIGTGNPGELFFGEGSRLTVL.

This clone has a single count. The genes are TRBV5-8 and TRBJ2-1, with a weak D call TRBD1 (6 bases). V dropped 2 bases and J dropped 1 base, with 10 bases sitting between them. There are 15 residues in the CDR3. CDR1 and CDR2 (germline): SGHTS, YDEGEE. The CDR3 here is CASSLQGSSYNEQFF. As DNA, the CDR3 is TGTGCCAGCAGCTTACAGGGATCATCCTACAATGAGCAGTTCTTC.

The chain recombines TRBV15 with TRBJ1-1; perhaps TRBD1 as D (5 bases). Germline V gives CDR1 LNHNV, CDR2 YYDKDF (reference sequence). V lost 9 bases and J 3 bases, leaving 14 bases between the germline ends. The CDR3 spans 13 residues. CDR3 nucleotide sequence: TGTGCCACTAAACGCAGGGTGGACACTGAAGCTTTCTTT. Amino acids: CATKRRVDTEAFF.

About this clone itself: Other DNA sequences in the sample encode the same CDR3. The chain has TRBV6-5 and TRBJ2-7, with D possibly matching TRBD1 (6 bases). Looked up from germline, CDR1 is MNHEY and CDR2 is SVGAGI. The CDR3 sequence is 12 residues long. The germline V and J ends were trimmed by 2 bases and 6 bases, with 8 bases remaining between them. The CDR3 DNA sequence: TGTGCCAGCAGTTACAGAGGGGGCGAGCAGTACTTC. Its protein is CASSYRGGEQYF.

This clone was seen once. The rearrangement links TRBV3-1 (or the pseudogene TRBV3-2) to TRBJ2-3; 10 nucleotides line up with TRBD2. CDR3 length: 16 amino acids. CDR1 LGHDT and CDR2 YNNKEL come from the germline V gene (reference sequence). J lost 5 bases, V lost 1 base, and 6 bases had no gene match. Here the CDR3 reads CASSQAGTSVLDTQYF. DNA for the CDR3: TGTGCCAGCAGCCAAGCCGGGACTAGCGTTCTAGATACGCAGTATTTT.

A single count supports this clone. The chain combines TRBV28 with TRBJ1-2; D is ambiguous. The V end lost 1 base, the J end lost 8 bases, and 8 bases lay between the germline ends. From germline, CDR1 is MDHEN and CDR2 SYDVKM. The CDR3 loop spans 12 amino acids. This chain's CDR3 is CASSLFGGGYTF. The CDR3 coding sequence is TGTGCCAGCAGTTTATTTGGTGGCGGCTACACCTTC.

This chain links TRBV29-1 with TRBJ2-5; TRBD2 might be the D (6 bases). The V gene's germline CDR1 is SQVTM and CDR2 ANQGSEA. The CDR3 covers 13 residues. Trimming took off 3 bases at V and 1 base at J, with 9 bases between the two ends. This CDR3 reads CSVDRGTQETQYF. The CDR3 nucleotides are TGCAGCGTTGACCGGGGGACCCAAGAGACCCAGTACTTC.

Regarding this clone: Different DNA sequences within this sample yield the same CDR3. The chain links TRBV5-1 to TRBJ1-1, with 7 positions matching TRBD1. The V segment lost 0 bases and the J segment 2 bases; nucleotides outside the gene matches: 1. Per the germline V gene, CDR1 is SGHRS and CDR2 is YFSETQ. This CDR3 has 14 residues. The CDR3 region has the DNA TGCGCCAGCAGCTTGGACAGGGGAAACACTGAAGCTTTCTTT. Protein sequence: CASSLDRGNTEAFF.

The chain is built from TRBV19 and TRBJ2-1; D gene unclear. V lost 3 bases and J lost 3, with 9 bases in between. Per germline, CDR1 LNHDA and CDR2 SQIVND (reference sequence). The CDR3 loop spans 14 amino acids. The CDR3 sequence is CASSMSGYYNEQFF. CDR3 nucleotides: TGTGCCAGTAGTATGTCGGGTTACTACAATGAGCAGTTCTTC.